This TCR beta chain was captured in a study of T cells of healthy individuals. CDR3 length equals 13 residues. V was clipped by 8 bases and J by 10 bases, with 20 bases between them. Via MiXCR, TCRdb re-called the 5' RACE reads, giving one row per CDR3 protein. The sample includes fewer than 70,000 distinct CDR3 sequences, roughly 14% of them seen just once. This sequence was found in a human donor in good health. The chain uses TRBV12-3 or TRBV12-4 and TRBJ1-1; D might be TRBD1 (5 bases). CDR3 nucleotides: TGTGCCAGCCGTCTGAGTGGCGGGGCTAGAGCTTTCTTT. Its protein is CASRLSGGARAFF.